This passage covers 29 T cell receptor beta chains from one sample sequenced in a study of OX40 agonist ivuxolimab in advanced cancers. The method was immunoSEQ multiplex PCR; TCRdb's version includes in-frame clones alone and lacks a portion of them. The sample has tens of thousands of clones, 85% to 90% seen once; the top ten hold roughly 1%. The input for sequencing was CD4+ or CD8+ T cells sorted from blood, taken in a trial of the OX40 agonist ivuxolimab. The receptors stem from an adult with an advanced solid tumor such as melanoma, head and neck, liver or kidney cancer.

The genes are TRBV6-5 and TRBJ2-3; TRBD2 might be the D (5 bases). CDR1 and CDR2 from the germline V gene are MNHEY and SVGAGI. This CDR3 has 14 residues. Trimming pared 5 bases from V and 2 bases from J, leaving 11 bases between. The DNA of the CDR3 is TGTGCCAGCAGTCCCCAGACTAACACAGATACGCAGTATTTT. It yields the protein CASSPQTNTDTQYF.

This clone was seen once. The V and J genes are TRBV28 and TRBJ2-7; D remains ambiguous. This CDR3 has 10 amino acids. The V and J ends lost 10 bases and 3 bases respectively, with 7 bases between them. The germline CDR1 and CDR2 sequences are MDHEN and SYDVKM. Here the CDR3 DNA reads TGTGCCACCCAGTTCTACGAGCAGTACTTC. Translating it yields CATQFYEQYF.

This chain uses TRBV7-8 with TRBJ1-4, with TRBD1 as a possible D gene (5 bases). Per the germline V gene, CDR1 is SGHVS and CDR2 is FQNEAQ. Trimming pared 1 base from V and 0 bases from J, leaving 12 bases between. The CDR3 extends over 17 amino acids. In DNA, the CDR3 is TGTGCCAGCAGCTTAGTCCTCCGGGACGCAACTAATGAAAAACTGTTTTTT. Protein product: CASSLVLRDATNEKLFF. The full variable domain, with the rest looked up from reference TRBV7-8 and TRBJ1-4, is GAGVSQSPRYKVAKRGQDVALRCDPISGHVSLFWYQQALGQGPEFLTYFQNEAQLDKSGLPSDRFFAERPEGSVSTLKIQRTQQEDSAVYLCASSLVLRDATNEKLFFGSGTQLSVL.

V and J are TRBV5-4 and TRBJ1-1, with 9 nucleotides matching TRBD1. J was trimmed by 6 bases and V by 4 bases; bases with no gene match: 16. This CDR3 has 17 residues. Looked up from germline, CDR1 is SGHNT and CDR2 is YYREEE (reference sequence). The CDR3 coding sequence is TGTGCCAGCAGCGGGGCCCTAGGTCGGACAGGGGAGTCTGAAGCTTTCTTT. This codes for CASSGALGRTGESEAFF.

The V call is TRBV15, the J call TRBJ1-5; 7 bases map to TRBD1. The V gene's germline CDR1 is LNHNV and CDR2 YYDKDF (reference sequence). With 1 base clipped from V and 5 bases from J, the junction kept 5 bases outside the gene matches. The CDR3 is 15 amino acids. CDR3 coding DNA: TGTGCCACCAGCAGAGTAGACAGGGTCGATCAGCCCCAGCATTTT. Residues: CATSRVDRVDQPQHF.

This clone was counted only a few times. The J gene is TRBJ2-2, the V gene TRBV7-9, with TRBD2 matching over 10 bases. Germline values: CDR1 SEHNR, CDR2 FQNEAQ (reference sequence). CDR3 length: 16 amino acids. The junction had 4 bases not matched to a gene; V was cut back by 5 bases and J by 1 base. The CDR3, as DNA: TGTGCCAGCAGCCCGAGGACTAGCGGGAACACCGGGGAGCTGTTTTTT. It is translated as CASSPRTSGNTGELFF.

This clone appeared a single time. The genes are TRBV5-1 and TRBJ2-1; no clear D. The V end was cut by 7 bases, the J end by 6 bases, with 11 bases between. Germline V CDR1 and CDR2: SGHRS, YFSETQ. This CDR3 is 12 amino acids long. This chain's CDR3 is CASALQPNEQFF. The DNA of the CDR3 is TGCGCCAGCGCCTTACAGCCCAATGAGCAGTTCTTC. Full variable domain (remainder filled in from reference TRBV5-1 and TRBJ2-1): KAGVTQTPRYLIKTRGQQVTLSCSPISGHRSVSWYQQTPGQGLQFLFEYFSETQRNKGNFPGRFSGRQFSNSRSEMNVSTLELGDSALYLCASALQPNEQFFGPGTRLTVL.

CDR3 nucleotides: TGTGCCACGAAGGGGACAGGGACAGAGACCCAGTACTTC. This sequence encodes CATKGTGTETQYF. The chain links TRBV10-3 to TRBJ2-5, with 9 bases fitting TRBD1. Germline CDR1 ENHRY, CDR2 SYGVKD. Trimming removed 10 bases from V and 4 bases from J; junction bases left unmatched: 7. This CDR3 spans 13 amino acids.

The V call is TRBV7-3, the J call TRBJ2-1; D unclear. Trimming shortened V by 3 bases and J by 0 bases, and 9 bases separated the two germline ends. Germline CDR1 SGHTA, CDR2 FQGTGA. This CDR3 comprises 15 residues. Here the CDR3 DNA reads TGTGCCAGCAGCTTGGGCTCCAGCTCCTACAATGAGCAGTTCTTC. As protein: CASSLGSSSYNEQFF.

As DNA, the CDR3 is TGTGCCAGCTCACGGGGACAGGGGGCGCCTGGTACTGAAGCTTTCTTT. Amino acid sequence: CASSRGQGAPGTEAFF. This chain connects TRBV18 to TRBJ1-1; the match to TRBD1 covers 12 bases. The V gene end was trimmed by 4 bases and the J gene end by 5 bases; junction bases not matched to a gene: 8. This CDR3 region has 16 residues. Germline CDR1 KGHSH, CDR2 LQKENI. Full variable domain (missing parts from reference TRBV18 and TRBJ1-1): NAGVMQNPRHLVRRRGQEARLRCSPMKGHSHVYWYRQLPEEGLKFMVYLQKENIIDESGMPKERFSAEFPKEGPSILRIQQVVRGDSAAYFCASSRGQGAPGTEAFFGQGTRLTVV.

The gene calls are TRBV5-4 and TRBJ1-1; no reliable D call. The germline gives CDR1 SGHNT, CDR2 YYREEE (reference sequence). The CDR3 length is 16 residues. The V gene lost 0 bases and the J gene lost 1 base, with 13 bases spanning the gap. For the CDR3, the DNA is TGTGCCAGCAGCTTGGGAGGGCTGGCCTCGAACACTGAAGCTTTCTTT. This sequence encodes CASSLGGLASNTEAFF.

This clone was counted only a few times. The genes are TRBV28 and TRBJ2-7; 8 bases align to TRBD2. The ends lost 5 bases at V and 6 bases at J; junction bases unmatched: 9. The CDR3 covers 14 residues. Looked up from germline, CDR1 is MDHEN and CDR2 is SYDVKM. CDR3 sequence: CASSAGTRSTEQYF. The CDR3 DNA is TGTGCCAGCAGTGCCGGGACTAGAAGCACCGAGCAGTACTTC.

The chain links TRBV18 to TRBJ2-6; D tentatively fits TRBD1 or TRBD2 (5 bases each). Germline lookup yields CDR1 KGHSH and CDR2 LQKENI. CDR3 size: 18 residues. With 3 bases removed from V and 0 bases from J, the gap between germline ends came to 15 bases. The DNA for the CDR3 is TGTGCCAGCTCACCCGTAGCGACAGCCTACTCTGGGGCCAACGTCCTGACTTTC. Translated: CASSPVATAYSGANVLTF.

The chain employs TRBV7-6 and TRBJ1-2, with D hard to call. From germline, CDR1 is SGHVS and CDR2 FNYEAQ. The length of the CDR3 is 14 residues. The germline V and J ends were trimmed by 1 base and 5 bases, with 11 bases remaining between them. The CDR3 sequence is CASSLGTSGYGYTF. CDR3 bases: TGTGCCAGCAGCTTAGGGACGTCGGGGTATGGCTACACCTTC.

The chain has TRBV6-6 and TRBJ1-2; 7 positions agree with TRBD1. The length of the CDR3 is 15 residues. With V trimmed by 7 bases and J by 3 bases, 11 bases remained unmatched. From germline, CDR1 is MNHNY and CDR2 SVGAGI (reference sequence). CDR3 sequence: CASTSGDSRDYGYTF. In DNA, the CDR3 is TGTGCCAGCACCTCAGGGGACAGTAGGGACTATGGCTACACCTTC.

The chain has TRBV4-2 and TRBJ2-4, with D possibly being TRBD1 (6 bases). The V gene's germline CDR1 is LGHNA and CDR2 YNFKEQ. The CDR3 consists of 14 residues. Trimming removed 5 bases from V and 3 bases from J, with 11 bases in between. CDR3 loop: CASSGRGGKNIQYF. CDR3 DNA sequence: TGTGCCAGCAGCGGCAGGGGCGGCAAAAACATTCAGTACTTC.

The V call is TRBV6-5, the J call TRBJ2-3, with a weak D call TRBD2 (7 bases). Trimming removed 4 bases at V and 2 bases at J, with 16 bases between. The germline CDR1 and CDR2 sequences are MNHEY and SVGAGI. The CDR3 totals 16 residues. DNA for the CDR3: TGTGCCAGCAGTTTAAGGGGGGGGCTAACCACAGATACGCAGTATTTT. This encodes CASSLRGGLTTDTQYF.

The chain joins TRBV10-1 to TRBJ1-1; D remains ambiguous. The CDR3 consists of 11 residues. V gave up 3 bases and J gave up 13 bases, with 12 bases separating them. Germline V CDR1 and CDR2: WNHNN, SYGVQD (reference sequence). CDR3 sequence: CASSDHQVIFF. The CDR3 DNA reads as TGCGCCAGCAGTGATCATCAGGTTATTTTCTTT.

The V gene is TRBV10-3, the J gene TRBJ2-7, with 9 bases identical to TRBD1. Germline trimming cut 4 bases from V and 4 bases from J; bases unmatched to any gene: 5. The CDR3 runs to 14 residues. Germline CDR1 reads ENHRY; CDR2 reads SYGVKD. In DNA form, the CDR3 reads TGTGCCATCAGTGTACAGGACAGGGGTTACGAGCAGTACTTC. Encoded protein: CAISVQDRGYEQYF.

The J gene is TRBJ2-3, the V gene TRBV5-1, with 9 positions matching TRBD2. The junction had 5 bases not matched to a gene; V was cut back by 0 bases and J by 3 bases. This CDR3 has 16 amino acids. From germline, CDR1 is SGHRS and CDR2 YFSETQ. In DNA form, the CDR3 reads TGCGCCAGCAGCTTGGGACCTAGCGGGACAACAGATACGCAGTATTTT. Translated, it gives CASSLGPSGTTDTQYF.

The CDR3 region is CASSPRQGGYEQYF. CDR3 DNA sequence: TGTGCCAGCAGCCCCCGACAGGGGGGGTACGAGCAGTACTTC. The chain links TRBV5-4 to TRBJ2-7; 9 bases fit TRBD1. The CDR3 runs 14 residues. The V and J ends lost 4 bases and 4 bases, in that order; junction bases with no gene match: 6. Germline values: CDR1 SGHNT, CDR2 YYREEE (reference sequence).

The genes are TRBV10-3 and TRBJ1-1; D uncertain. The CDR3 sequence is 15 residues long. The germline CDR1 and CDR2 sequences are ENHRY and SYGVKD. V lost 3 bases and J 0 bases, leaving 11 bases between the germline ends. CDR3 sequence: CAISDPQRMNTEAFF. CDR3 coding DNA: TGTGCCATCAGTGATCCCCAAAGGATGAACACTGAAGCTTTCTTT.

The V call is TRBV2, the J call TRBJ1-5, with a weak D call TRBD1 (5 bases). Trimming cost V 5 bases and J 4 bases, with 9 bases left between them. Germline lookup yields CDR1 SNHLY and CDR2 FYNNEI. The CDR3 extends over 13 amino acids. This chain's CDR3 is CASSRQLNQPQHF. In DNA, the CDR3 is TGTGCCAGCAGTAGACAGCTTAATCAGCCCCAGCATTTT.

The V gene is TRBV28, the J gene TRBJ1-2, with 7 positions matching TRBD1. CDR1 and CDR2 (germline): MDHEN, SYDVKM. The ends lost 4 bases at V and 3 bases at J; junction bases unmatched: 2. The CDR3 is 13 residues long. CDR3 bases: TGTGCCAGCAGTTCAGGGGGTCACTATGGCTACACCTTC. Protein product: CASSSGGHYGYTF.

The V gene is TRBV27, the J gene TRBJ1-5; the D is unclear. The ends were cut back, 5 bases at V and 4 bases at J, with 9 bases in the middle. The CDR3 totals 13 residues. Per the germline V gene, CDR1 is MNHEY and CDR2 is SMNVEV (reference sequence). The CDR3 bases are TGTGCCAGCAGTCAGGATACGAATCAGCCCCAGCATTTT. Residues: CASSQDTNQPQHF.

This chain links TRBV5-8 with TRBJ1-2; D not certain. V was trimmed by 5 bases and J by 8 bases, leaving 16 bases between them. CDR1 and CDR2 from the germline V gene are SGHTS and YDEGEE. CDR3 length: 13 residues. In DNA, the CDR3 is TGTGCCAGCAGTCCCCATCTGGGCTGGGGCTACACCTTC. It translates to CASSPHLGWGYTF. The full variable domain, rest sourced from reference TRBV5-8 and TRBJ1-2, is EAGVTQSPTHLIKTRGQQATLRCSPISGHTSVYWYQQALGLGLQFLLWYDEGEERNRGNFPPRFSGRQFPNYSSELNVNALELEDSALYLCASSPHLGWGYTFGSGTRLTVV.

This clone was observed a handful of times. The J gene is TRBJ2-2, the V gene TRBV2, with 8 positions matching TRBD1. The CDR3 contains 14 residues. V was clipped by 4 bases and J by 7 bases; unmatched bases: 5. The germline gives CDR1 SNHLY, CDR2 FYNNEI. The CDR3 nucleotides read TGTGCCAGCAGTGTCGGACAGGGCCACGGGGAGCTGTTTTTT. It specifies CASSVGQGHGELFF. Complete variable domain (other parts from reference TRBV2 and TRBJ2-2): EPEVTQTPSHQVTQMGQEVILRCVPISNHLYFYWYRQILGQKVEFLVSFYNNEISEKSEIFDDQFSVERPDGSNFTLKIRSTKLEDSAMYFCASSVGQGHGELFFGEGSRLTVL.

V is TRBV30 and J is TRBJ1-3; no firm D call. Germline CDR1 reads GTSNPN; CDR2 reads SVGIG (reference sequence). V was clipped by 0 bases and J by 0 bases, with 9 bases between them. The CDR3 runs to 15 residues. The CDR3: CAWSVPGSSGNTIYF. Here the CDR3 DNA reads TGTGCCTGGAGTGTCCCGGGTAGCTCTGGAAACACCATATATTTT.

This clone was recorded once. The CDR3 sequence is CASSLGGSRLFF. Written as DNA, the CDR3 is TGTGCCAGCAGTTTAGGCGGGTCGAGACTGTTTTTT. V and J are TRBV27 and TRBJ1-4; D remains ambiguous. V gave up 2 bases and J gave up 13 bases, with 11 bases separating them. There are 12 residues in the CDR3. In germline, CDR1 is MNHEY, CDR2 SMNVEV (reference sequence). Supplemented by reference TRBV27 and TRBJ1-4, the full variable domain reads EAQVTQNPRYLITVTGKKLTVTCSQNMNHEYMSWYRQDPGLGLRQIYYSMNVEVTDKGDVPEGYKVSRKEKRNFPLILESPSPNQTSLYFCASSLGGSRLFFGSGTQLSVL.